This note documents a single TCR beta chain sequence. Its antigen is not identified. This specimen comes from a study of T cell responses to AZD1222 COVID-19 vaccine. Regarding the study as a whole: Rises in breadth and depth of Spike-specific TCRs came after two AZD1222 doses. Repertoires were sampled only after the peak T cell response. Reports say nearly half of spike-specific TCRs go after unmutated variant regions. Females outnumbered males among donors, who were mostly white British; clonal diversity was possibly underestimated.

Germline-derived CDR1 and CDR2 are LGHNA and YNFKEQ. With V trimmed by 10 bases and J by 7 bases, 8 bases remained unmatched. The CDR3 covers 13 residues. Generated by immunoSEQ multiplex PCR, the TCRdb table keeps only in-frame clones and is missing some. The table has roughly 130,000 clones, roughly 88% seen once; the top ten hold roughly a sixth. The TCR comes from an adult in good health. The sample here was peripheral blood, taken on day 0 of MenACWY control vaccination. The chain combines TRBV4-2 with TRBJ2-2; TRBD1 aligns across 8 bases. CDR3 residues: CATVTGAGGELFF. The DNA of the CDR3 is TGTGCCACCGTGACAGGGGCGGGCGGGGAGCTGTTTTTT.